Below are 13 T cell receptor beta chains sequenced from a single sample in a study of cytomegalovirus exposure and HLA in healthy donors. With 60 Vbeta and 13 Jbeta primers, the PCR was carried out. TCRdb's table, derived via immunoSEQ multiplex PCR, lists solely in-frame clones and lacks some. Of roughly 190,000 clones listed, almost 75% were seen once; the top ten hold 3% to 4%. The sample consisted of PBMCs. The receptors were sampled from a woman between 25 and 40 years old in good health and CMV-seropositive.

This chain connects TRBV18 to TRBJ1-2, with 7 bases aligning to TRBD1. The trim removed 1 base at V and 3 bases at J, leaving 17 bases unmatched. There are 19 residues in the CDR3. Germline V lookup: CDR1 KGHSH, CDR2 LQKENI. The CDR3 sequence is CASSPQSGGQDPLYYGYTF. CDR3 nucleotide sequence: TGTGCCAGCTCACCACAAAGCGGAGGACAGGATCCCCTCTACTATGGCTACACCTTC.

This chain uses TRBV12-5 with TRBJ2-1; 8 bases fit TRBD2. The V segment lost 3 bases and the J segment 5 bases; nucleotides outside the gene matches: 3. CDR3 length: 14 amino acids. Germline-derived CDR1 and CDR2 are LGHNT and FRNRAP. The CDR3 region is CASGLAGDDNEQFF. DNA of the CDR3: TGTGCTAGTGGTTTAGCGGGAGATGACAATGAGCAGTTCTTC.

The chain is built from TRBV28 and TRBJ2-4, with a weak D call TRBD1 (6 bases). The germline V and J ends were trimmed by 4 bases and 0 bases, with 10 bases remaining between them. Looked up from germline, CDR1 is MDHEN and CDR2 is SYDVKM. This CDR3 is 15 amino acids long. The CDR3 DNA follows: TGTGCCAGCAGTTCCACAGGGTTAGCCAAAAACATTCAGTACTTC. Its translation: CASSSTGLAKNIQYF.

This clone was counted only a few times. The V and J genes are TRBV9 and TRBJ1-4; unclear D gene. Trimming left V 4 bases short and J 0 bases short, with 10 bases between. The CDR3 has 15 residues. CDR1 SGDLS and CDR2 YYNGEE come from the germline V gene. Here the CDR3 reads CASSPRLATNEKLFF. CDR3 nucleotides: TGTGCCAGCAGCCCCCGACTCGCAACTAATGAAAAACTGTTTTTT.

This clone has only a few counts. The chain recombines TRBV19 with TRBJ1-1, with 10 bases matching TRBD1. The CDR3 has 14 amino acids. Germline CDR1 reads LNHDA; CDR2 reads SQIVND (reference sequence). Trimming removed 6 bases from V and 5 bases from J; junction bases left unmatched: 6. CDR3 nucleotides: TGTGCCAGTAGCTACGGACAGGGGGGAACTGAAGCTTTCTTT. Protein: CASSYGQGGTEAFF.

This clone was seen a few times. The CDR3 coding sequence is TGTGCCAGCTCACCACCCGCGCCGCAGGACATTCAGTACTTC. It encodes CASSPPAPQDIQYF. The gene calls are TRBV18 and TRBJ2-4; no firm D call. CDR3 length: 14 amino acids. Trimming removed 0 bases at V and 8 bases at J, with 11 bases between. From germline, CDR1 is KGHSH and CDR2 LQKENI. Full variable domain (missing parts from reference TRBV18 and TRBJ2-4): NAGVMQNPRHLVRRRGQEARLRCSPMKGHSHVYWYRQLPEEGLKFMVYLQKENIIDESGMPKERFSAEFPKEGPSILRIQQVVRGDSAAYFCASSPPAPQDIQYFGAGTRLSVL.

The DNA for the CDR3 is TGTGCCAGCAGCCAAGATCTCGGGACTAGCCCCTACAATGAGCAGTTCTTC. Protein sequence: CASSQDLGTSPYNEQFF. The rearrangement uses TRBV4-2 and TRBJ2-1, with 9 bases matching TRBD2. This CDR3 region has 17 residues. CDR1 is LGHNA, CDR2 YNFKEQ, per germline. The V gene end was trimmed by 0 bases and the J gene end by 2 bases; junction bases not matched to a gene: 5.

This clone appeared a few times. The gene calls are TRBV10-2 and TRBJ2-7, with D possibly matching TRBD1 (5 bases). The CDR3 consists of 14 residues. The V end lost 3 bases, the J end lost 6 bases, and 15 bases lay between the germline ends. CDR1 and CDR2 from the germline V gene are WSHSY and SAAADI. This CDR3 is CASSEFRTQGEQYF. The CDR3 coding sequence is TGCGCCAGCAGTGAATTCCGGACCCAGGGCGAGCAGTACTTC.

Here the CDR3 DNA reads TGCGCCAGCAGCCAGGATGGACAGGTTAACACCGGGGAGCTGTTTTTT. It translates to CASSQDGQVNTGELFF. This chain uses TRBV4-1 with TRBJ2-2, with 7 bases aligning to TRBD1. The CDR3 loop spans 16 amino acids. Trimming took 3 bases from V and 2 from J; bases not matched to a gene: 6. Germline assignment: CDR1 MGHRA and CDR2 YSYEKL.

The chain combines TRBV7-9 with TRBJ2-2; D is uncertain. There are 10 residues in the CDR3. CDR1 and CDR2 from the germline V gene are SEHNR and FQNEAQ (reference sequence). The CDR3 DNA sequence: TGTTCCGTACCGGGCGGGGAGCTGTTTTTT. The encoded protein is CSVPGGELFF.

V gene TRBV15 combines with J gene TRBJ2-2; unclear D gene. The CDR3 covers 13 residues. Germline V gives CDR1 LNHNV, CDR2 YYDKDF (reference sequence). Trimming pared 3 bases from V and 5 bases from J, leaving 7 bases between. CDR3 amino acids: CATSSFLTGELFF. CDR3 in DNA: TGTGCCACCAGCAGTTTCCTTACCGGGGAGCTGTTTTTT.

This clone showed up just once. V gene TRBV19 combines with J gene TRBJ1-5; weak D call: TRBD1 (5 bases). The CDR3 loop spans 14 amino acids. V shed 7 bases and J shed 0 bases, with 10 bases lying between them. Looked up from germline, CDR1 is LNHDA and CDR2 is SQIVND (reference sequence). The CDR3 protein is CASNAGYSNQPQHF. The CDR3 DNA reads TGTGCCAGTAACGCAGGGTATAGCAATCAGCCCCAGCATTTT.

V usage is TRBV6-5 and J usage is TRBJ2-3, with TRBD2 identical over 8 bases. The CDR3 has 15 amino acids. Germline V gene lookup returns CDR1 MNHEY and CDR2 SVGAGI. J lost 4 bases, V lost 4 bases, and 7 bases had no gene match. The CDR3 is CASSSREGPPDTQYF. The CDR3 bases are TGTGCCAGCAGTTCACGGGAGGGCCCTCCAGATACGCAGTATTTT.